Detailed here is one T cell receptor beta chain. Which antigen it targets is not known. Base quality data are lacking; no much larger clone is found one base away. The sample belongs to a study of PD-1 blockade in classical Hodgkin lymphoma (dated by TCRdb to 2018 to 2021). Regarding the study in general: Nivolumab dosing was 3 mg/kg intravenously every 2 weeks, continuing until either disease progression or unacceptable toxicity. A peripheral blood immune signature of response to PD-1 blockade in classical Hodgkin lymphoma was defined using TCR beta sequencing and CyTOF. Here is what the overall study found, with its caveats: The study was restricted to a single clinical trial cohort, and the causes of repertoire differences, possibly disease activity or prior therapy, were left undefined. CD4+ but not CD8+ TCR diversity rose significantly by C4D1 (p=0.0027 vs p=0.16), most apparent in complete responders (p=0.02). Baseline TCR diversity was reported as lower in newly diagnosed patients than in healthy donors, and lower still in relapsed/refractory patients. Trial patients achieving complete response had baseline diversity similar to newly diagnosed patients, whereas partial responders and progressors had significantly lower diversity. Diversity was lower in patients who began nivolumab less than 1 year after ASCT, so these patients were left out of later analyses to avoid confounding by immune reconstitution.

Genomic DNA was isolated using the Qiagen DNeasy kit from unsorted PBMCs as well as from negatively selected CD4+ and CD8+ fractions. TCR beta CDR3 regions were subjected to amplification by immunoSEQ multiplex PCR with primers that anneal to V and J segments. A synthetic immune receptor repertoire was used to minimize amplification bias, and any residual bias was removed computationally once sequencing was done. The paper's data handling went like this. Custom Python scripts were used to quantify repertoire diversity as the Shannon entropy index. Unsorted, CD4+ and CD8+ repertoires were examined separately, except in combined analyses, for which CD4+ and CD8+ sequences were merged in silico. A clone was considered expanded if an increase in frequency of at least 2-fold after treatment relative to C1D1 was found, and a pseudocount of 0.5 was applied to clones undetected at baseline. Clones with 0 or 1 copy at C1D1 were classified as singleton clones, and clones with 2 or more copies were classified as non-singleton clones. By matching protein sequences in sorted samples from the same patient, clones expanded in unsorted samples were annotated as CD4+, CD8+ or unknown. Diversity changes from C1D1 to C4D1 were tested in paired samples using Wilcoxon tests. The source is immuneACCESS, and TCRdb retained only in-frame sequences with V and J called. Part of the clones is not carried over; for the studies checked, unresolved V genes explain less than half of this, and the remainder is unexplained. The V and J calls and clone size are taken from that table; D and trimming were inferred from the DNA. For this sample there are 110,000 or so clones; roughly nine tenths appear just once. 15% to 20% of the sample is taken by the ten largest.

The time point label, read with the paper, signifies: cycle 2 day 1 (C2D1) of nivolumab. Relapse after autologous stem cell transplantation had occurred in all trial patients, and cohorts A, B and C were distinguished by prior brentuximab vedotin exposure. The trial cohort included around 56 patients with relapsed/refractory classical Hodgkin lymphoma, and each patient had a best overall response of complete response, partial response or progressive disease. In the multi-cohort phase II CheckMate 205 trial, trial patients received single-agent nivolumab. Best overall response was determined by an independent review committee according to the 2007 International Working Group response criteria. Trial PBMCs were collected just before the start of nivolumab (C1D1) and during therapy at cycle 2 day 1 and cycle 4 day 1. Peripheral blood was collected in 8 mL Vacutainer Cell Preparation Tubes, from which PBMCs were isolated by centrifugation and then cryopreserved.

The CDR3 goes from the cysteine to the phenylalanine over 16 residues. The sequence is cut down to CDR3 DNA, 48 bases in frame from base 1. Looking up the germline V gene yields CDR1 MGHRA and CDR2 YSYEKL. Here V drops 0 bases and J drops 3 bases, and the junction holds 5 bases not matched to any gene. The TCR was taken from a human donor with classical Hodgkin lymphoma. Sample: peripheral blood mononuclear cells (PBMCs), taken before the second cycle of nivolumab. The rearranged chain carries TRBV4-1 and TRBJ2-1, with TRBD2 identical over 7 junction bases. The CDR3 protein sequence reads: CASSQDAASGYNEQFF. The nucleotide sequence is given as TGCGCCAGCAGCCAAGATGCCGCTAGCGGCTACAATGAGCAGTTCTTC.